The clone carrying this T cell receptor (beta chain) was counted many times. Its antigen is as yet unknown. The data originate from a study of blood T cells in healthy people across ages. Study results and limitations: Diversity of TCR beta per million T cells declined in a roughly linear way with age.

Caucasian individuals from Russia who were healthy and aged about 6 to 95 acted as donors. For the second PCR, which ran for roughly 7 to 11 cycles, a sample-barcoded 5' primer and a J-beta primer mix were used. In TCRdb, the 5' RACE reads were re-called with MiXCR into one record per CDR3 protein. The sample records under 1,000,000 distinct CDR3 sequences, around 34% being singletons. CDR1 is SGHTA, CDR2 FQGNSA, per germline. CDR3 length: 16 amino acids. The specimen was blood. The sequence was collected from a young man in good health. The chain carries TRBV7-2 and TRBJ2-1; D is perhaps TRBD1 (5 bases). The J call may be in error: the DNA end matches TRBJ2-7 better. CDR3 sequence: CASSLGGKSSYNEQYF. The DNA of the CDR3 is TGTGCCAGCAGCTTAGGGGGCAAAAGCTCCTACAATGAGCAGTACTTC.